This T cell receptor (beta chain) originates from a study of blood T cell repertoires in COVID-19. As for the study in general: COVID-19 samples, acute and convalescent, were from the United States, Italy and Spain.

The V segment lost 3 bases and the J segment 3 bases; nucleotides outside the gene matches: 2. The CDR3 consists of 14 residues. Germline loops: CDR1 ENHRY, CDR2 SYGVKD. The repertoire was sequenced with immunoSEQ multiplex PCR; TCRdb's copy has only in-frame clones and lacks some. The sample comprises 330,000 or so clones, 92% of which are singletons, and less than 20% rests with the top ten. The sample holds one count of this clone. The sample comprised PBMCs or T cells enriched from blood (not recorded which). The sequence derives from a woman in her 30s who had recovered from COVID-19. The gene calls are TRBV10-3 and TRBJ2-7; 10 positions agree with TRBD1. The CDR3 loop is CAISDGTGVYEQYF. CDR3 DNA sequence: TGTGCCATCAGTGACGGGACAGGGGTCTACGAGCAGTACTTC.